This T cell receptor (beta chain) was identified in a study of vaccination effects on CD4 cells after COVID-19. Study results and limitations: Substantial clonal contraction characterized both infection- and vaccine-induced clones late after vaccination.

As regards this clone: What it recognizes is unknown.

The CDR3 runs 13 residues. Trimming cost V 9 bases and J 3 bases; bases outside gene matches: 7. CDR1 MDHEN and CDR2 SYDVKM come from the germline V gene. The assay was immunoSEQ multiplex PCR, and TCRdb's table has in-frame clones only and misses some. Of about 38,000 clones in the sample, approximately 84% were seen once. Antigen-specific CD4+ T cells expanded by the ViraFEST assay with viral peptide pools were then sequenced. When 10 to 11 days of culture had elapsed, CD4+ T cells were isolated. The vaccine given was either BNT162b2 or mRNA-1273, in two doses. The healthy vaccine recipients, who had no prior SARS-CoV-2 infection, showed negative nucleocapsid antibodies. With 8.5 to 10 ug/ml peptides and 9.5 to 10 IU/ml IL-2, some 2 million PBMC per well were cultured. It was on days 3 and 7 that half the medium was replaced with IL-2 medium.

Sequences were derived from CD4+ T cells from PBMCs cultured with HCoV-NL63 spike peptides, sampled after COVID-19 vaccination. The chain is built from TRBV28 and TRBJ2-7; TRBD2 matches 8 bases. The clonotype comes from a human donor who received a COVID-19 vaccine. Some clones in this sample may be carry-over from other donors' samples. The CDR3 nucleotides read TGTGCCAGGGAGCCGGGAGGGTTCTACGAGCAGTACGTC. Translating it yields CAREPGGFYEQYV.